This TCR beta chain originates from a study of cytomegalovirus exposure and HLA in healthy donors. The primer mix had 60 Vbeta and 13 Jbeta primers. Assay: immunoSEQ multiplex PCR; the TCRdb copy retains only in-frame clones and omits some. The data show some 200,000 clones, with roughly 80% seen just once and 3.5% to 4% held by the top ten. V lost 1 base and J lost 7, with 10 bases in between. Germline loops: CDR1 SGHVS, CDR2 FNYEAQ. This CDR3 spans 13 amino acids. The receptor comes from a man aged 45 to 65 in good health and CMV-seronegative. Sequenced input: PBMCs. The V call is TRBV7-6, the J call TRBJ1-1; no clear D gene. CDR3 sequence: CASSLGRWNEAFF. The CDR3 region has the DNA TGTGCCAGCAGCTTAGGGAGGTGGAATGAAGCTTTCTTT.